The present TCR beta chain was sequenced within a study of T cells after yellow fever vaccination. Study details: When fractions had low cell numbers, they were prepared with SMART-Seq v4 Ultra Low Input. Study outcomes and limitations: Abundant clonotypes from the bulk population could have been carried over as contaminants into FACS-sorted repertoires. Most primary-vaccination clones recurred post-booster (just under 98% CD4, over 70% CD8).

TCRdb re-analysed the 5' RACE reads in MiXCR, keeping a single row per CDR3 protein. The repertoire has about 230,000 distinct CDR3 sequences, 6% to 8% of them found once; the top ten carry roughly 1%. Turning to this clonotype: Its antigen is as yet unknown.

CDR1 is SGHKS, CDR2 YYEKEE, per germline (reference sequence). V trimming: 4 bases; J trimming: 2 bases; junction bases outside the gene matches: 2. This CDR3 region has 14 residues. The chain joins TRBV5-5 to TRBJ2-3, with 9 bases aligning to TRBD2. The sequence was obtained from a man aged 25-45 years who received the YFV17D yellow fever vaccine. Sequences were derived from CD4+ T cells sorted from PBMCs, sampled on the day of the yellow fever booster vaccination. As DNA, the CDR3 is TGTGCCAGCAGCGCTAGCGGGGACACAGATACGCAGTATTTT. Its translation is CASSASGDTDTQYF.